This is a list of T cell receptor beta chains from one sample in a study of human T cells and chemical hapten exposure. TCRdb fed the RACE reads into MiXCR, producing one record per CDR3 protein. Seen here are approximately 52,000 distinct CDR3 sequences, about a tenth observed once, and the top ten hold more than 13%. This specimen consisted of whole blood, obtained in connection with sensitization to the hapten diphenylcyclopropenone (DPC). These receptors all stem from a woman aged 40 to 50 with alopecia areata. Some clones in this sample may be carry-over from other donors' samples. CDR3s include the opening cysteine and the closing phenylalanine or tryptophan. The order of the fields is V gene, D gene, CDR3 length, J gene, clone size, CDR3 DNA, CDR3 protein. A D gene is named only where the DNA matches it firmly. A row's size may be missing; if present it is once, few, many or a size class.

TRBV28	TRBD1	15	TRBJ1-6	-	TGTGCCAGCACCAGAAGGACAGGGGAATCTTCACCCCTCCACTTT	CASTRRTGESSPLHF
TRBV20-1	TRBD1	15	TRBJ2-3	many	TGCAGTGCTAGAGATCCCGGACAGGGGACGGGTACGCAGTATTTT	CSARDPGQGTGTQYF
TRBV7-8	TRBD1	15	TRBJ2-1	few	TGTGCCAGCAGCCCGACCCCGGGACAGGGGTTCGGGCAGTTCTTC	CASSPTPGQGFGQFF
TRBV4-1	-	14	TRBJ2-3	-	TGCGCCAGCAGCCACCCACTTGAGGGGACTCCGCAGTATTTT	CASSHPLEGTPQYF
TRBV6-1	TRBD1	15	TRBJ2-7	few	TGTGCCAGCAGTGAAGGTGTTAGGGGGCTATACGAGCAGTACTTC	CASSEGVRGLYEQYF
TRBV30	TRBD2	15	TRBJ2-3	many	TGTGCCTCGACTAGCGGGGCCCTTAGCACAGATACGCAGTATTTT	CASTSGALSTDTQYF
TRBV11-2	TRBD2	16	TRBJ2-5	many	TGTGCCAGCAGCACGAAATCTAGCGGGGGGAAAGAGACCCAGTACTTC	CASSTKSSGGKETQYF
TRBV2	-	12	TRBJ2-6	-	TGTGCCAGCCGATCTGGGGCCAACGTCCTGACTTTC	CASRSGANVLTF
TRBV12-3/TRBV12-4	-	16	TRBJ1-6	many	TGTGCCAGCAGTCCGCGAGACGGGGGATACGGTTCACCCCTCCACTTT	CASSPRDGGYGSPLHF
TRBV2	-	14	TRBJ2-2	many	TGTGCCAGCAGACGGGACAAGAACACCGGGGAGCTGTTTTTT	CASRRDKNTGELFF
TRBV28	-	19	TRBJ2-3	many	TGTGCCAGCAGTCCCCCTATATCAGGGATCGGCACAGATGCCTTGGTAACCCGTTTT	CASSPPISGIGTDALVTRF
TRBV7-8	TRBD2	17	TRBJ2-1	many	TGTGCCAGCAGCTCCTTGGGCGGACTAGCTGGCGGCAATGAGCAGTTCTTC	CASSSLGGLAGGNEQFF
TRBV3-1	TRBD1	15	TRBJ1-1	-	TGTGCCAGCAGCCCTCCCCAGGGGGCCAAAACTGAAGCTTTCTTT	CASSPPQGAKTEAFF
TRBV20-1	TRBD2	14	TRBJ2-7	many	TGCAGTGCCATCAATAGCGGGGGGCCCTACGAGCAGTACTTC	CSAINSGGPYEQYF
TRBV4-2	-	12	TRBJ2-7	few	TGTGCCAGCAGCCAACACGTCTACGAGCAGTACTTC	CASSQHVYEQYF
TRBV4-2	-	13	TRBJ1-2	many	TGTGCCAGCAGCCAAGAGGGGGACTATGGCTACACCTTC	CASSQEGDYGYTF
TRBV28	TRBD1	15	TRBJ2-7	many	TGTGCCAGCAGCCCCTCCTCGACAGGGCGCTGGCAGCAGTACTTC	CASSPSSTGRWQQYF
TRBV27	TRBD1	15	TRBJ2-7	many	TGTGCCAGCAGTTTTTGGGACAGGGGATCCTACGAGCAGTACTTC	CASSFWDRGSYEQYF
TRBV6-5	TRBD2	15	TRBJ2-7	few	TGTGCCAGCAGCCTAATGGGACTAGAAGTCAACGAGCAGTACTTC	CASSLMGLEVNEQYF
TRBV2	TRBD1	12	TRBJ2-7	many	TGTGCCAGCAACAGACAGGGGTACGAGCAGTACTTC	CASNRQGYEQYF
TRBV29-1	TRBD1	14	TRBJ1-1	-	TGCAGCGTTGGACCCAGGGGGGACAACACTGAAGCTTTCTTT	CSVGPRGDNTEAFF
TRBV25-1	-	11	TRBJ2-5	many	TGTGCCAGCAGTGAATCAGAGACCCAGTACTTC	CASSESETQYF
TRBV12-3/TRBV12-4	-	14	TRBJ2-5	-	TGTGCCAGCAGTTTAGGTGACTTCCAAGAGACCCAGTACTTC	CASSLGDFQETQYF
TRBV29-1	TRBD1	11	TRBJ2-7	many	TGCAGCGGGGGACAGGGCTCCGAGCAGTACTTC	CSGGQGSEQYF
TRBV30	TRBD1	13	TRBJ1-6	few	TGTGCCTGGACAGGGGGGTTTAATTCACCCCTCCACTTT	CAWTGGFNSPLHF
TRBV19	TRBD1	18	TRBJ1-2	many	TGTGCCAGTAGTGCACCCTGGAACAGGGGGATCCGAACCTATGGCTACACCTTC	CASSAPWNRGIRTYGYTF
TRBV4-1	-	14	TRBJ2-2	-	TGCGCCAGCGGGCAGGGAGCGAACACCGGGGAGCTGTTTTTT	CASGQGANTGELFF
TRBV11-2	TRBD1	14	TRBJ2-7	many	TGTGCCAGCAGCTTTGGACAGGGGCTGTACGAGCAGTACTTC	CASSFGQGLYEQYF
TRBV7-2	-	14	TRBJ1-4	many	TGTGCCAGCAGCTATGACACGGGGAATGAAAAACTGTTTTTT	CASSYDTGNEKLFF
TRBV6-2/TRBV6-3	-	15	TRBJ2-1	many	TGTGCCAGCAGTTACTCGATGGGACAAACCAATGAGCAGTTCTTC	CASSYSMGQTNEQFF
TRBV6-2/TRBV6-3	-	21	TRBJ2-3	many	TGTGCCAGCAGTTACCCTTCCCCCGGCTCCGCGGGGGCGTGGGGCACAGATACGCAGTATTTT	CASSYPSPGSAGAWGTDTQYF
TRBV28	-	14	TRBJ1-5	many	TGTGCCAGCAGTTTAGTATCTCGCAATCAGCCCCAGCATTTT	CASSLVSRNQPQHF
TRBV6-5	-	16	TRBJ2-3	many	TGTGCCAGCAGTTACTCGATGAGCCCCCGCACAGATACGCAGTATTTT	CASSYSMSPRTDTQYF
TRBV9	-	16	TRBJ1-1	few	TGTGCCAGCAGCGTAGGTCCTACAGGGCTGAACACTGAAGCTTTCTTT	CASSVGPTGLNTEAFF
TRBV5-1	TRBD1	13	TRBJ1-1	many	TGCGCCAGCAGCCCCGGACAGGGGGGGGAAGCTTTCTTT	CASSPGQGGEAFF
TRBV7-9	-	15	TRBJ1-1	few	TGTGCCAGCAGCTCGTATTCAGGGGCCTACACTGAAGCTTTCTTT	CASSSYSGAYTEAFF
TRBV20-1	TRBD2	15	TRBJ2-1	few	TGCAGTGCTCTCCCAACGCGGGGGGACGCCAATGAGCAGTTCTTC	CSALPTRGDANEQFF
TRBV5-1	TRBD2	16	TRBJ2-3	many	TGCGCCAGCTCCCCGAGACTAGCGGGGCGTACAGATACGCAGTATTTT	CASSPRLAGRTDTQYF
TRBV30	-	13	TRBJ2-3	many	TGTGCCTGGAGTGTGCGGTCCCAAGATACGCAGTATTTT	CAWSVRSQDTQYF
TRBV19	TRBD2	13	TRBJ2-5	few	TGTGCCAGTAACCCTTCGGGGGGAGAGACCCAGTACTTC	CASNPSGGETQYF
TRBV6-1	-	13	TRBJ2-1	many	TGTGCCAGCAGGGACGGTTCCTACAATGAGCAGTTCTTC	CASRDGSYNEQFF
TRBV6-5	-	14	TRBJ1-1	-	TGTGCCAGCACCCTGGGGAAGGGTTACACTGAAGCTTTCTTT	CASTLGKGYTEAFF
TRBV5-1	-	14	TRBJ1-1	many	TGCGCCAGCAGCCTCCACGATGTGAACACTGAAGCTTTCTTT	CASSLHDVNTEAFF
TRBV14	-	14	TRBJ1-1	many	TGTGCCAGCAGCCGCTACAGACAGGTGAATGAAGCTTTCTTT	CASSRYRQVNEAFF
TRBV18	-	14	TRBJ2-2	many	TGTGCCAGCTCACCCTCCGCACTCACCGGGGAGCTGTTTTTT	CASSPSALTGELFF
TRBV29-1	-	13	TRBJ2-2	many	TGCAGCGGAACATCGGCGAACACCGGGGAGCTGTTTTTT	CSGTSANTGELFF
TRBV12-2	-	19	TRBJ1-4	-	TGTGCAAGTCGCTTAGCCGATCGGGACAGGGGGAGCGTTAATGAAAAACTGTTTTTT	CASRLADRDRGSVNEKLFF
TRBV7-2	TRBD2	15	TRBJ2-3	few	TGTGCCAGCAGCTTACAGGGACTACCAGCAGATACGCAGTATTTT	CASSLQGLPADTQYF
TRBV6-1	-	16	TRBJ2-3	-	TGTGCCAGCAGTGGGCTCGCGCGGGGGCCCCCAGATACGCAGTATTTT	CASSGLARGPPDTQYF
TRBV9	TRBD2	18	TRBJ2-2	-	TGTGCCAGCAGCGCCCGACTAGCGGGGGGGCCTGGCACCGGGGAGCTGTTTTTT	CASSARLAGGPGTGELFF
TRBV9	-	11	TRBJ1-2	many	TGTGCCAGCAGGGGCTCTGCGGGCTACACCTTC	CASRGSAGYTF
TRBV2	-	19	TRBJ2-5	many	TGTGCCAGCAGTGAAGATGATAGGGTTGAGCTAGTGGCCCAAGAGACCCAGTACTTC	CASSEDDRVELVAQETQYF
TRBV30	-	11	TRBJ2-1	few	TGTGCCTGGAGTGTGGGCAGACGGCAGTTCTTC	CAWSVGRRQFF